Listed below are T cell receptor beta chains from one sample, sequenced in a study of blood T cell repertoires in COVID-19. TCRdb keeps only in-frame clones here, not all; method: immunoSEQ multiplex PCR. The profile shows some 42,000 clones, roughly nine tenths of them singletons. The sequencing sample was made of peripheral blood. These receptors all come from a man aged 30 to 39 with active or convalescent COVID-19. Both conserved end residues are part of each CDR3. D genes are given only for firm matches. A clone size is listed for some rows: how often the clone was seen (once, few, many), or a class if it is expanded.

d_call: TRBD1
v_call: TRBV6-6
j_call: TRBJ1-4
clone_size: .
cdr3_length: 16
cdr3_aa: CASSYPTTGPNEKLFF
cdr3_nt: TGTGCCAGCAGTTACCCTACGACAGGGCCTAATGAAAAACTGTTTTTT

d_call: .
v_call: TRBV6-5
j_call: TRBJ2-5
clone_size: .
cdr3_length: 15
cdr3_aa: CASSTRGSPQETQYF
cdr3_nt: TGTGCCAGCAGTACCCGGGGGAGCCCTCAAGAGACCCAGTACTTC

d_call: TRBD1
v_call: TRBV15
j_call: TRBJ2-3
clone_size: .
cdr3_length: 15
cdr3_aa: CATSRDRGPTDTQYF
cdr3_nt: TGTGCCACCAGCAGAGACAGGGGGCCCACAGATACGCAGTATTTT

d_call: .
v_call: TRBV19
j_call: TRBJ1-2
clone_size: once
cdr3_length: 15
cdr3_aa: CASTSWQRTNYGYTF
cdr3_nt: TGTGCCAGTACTTCATGGCAGCGAACTAACTATGGCTACACCTTC

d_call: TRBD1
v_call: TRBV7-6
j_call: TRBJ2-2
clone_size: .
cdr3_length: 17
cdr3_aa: CASSFGPDRVNTGELFF
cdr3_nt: TGTGCCAGCAGCTTTGGGCCGGACAGGGTGAACACCGGGGAGCTGTTTTTT

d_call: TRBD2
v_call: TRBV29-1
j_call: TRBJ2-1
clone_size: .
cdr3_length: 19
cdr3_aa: CSVELGLAGPFRVYNEQFF
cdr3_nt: TGCAGCGTTGAATTGGGACTAGCGGGGCCGTTCCGGGTATACAATGAGCAGTTCTTC

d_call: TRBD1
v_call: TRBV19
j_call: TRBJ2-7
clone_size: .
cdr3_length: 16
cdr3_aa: CASSIEAGTGTYEQYF
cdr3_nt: TGTGCCAGTAGTATAGAGGCCGGGACAGGGACCTACGAGCAGTACTTC

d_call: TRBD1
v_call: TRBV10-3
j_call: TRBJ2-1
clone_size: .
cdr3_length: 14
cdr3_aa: CAISVRGTANEQFF
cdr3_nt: TGTGCCATCAGTGTTCGAGGGACAGCTAATGAGCAGTTCTTC

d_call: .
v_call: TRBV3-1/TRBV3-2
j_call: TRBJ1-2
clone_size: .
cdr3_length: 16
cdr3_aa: CASSQETVRANYGYTF
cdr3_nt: TGTGCCAGCAGCCAAGAAACAGTTCGAGCTAACTATGGCTACACCTTC

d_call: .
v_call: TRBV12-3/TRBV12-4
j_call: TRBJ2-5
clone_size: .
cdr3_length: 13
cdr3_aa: CASSFTETAAQYF
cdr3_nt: TGTGCCAGCAGTTTCACAGAGACGGCAGCCCAGTACTTC

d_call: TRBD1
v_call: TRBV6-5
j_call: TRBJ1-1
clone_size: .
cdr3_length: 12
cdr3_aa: CASSTPGQEAFF
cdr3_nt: TGTGCCAGCAGTACGCCGGGACAGGAAGCTTTCTTT

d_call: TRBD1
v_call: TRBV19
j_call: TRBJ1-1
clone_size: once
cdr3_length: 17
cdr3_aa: CASSTDRVRVTDTEAFF
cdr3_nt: TGTGCCAGTAGTACGGACAGGGTGCGCGTCACGGACACTGAAGCTTTCTTT

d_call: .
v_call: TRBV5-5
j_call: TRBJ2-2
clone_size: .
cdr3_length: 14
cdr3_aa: CASSLSSGAGELFF
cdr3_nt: TGTGCCAGCAGCTTGTCCTCAGGGGCCGGGGAGCTGTTTTTT

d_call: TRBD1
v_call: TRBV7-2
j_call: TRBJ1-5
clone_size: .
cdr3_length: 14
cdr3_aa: CASSLGQGGQPQHF
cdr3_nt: TGTGCCAGCAGCTTAGGACAGGGAGGCCAGCCCCAGCATTTT

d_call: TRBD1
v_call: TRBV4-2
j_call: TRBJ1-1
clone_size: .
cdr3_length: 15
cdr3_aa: CASSQEPAQGARAFF
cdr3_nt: TGTGCCAGCAGCCAAGAACCAGCACAGGGGGCACGAGCTTTCTTT

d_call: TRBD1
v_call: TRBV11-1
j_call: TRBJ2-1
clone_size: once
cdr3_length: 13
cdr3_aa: CASSPQQGGEQFF
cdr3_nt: TGTGCCAGCAGCCCTCAACAGGGGGGCGAGCAGTTCTTC

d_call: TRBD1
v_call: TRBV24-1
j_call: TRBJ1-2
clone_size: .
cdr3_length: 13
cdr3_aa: CATSDPDRGGYTF
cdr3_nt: TGTGCCACCAGTGACCCGGACAGGGGCGGCTACACCTTC

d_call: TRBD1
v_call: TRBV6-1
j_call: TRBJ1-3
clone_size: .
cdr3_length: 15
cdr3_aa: CASSPTGGGGNTIYF
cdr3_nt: TGTGCCAGCAGTCCCACAGGGGGCGGTGGAAACACCATATATTTT

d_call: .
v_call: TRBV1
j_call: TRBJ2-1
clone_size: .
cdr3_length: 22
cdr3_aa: CTSSSGTGIIAGGRSSYNEQFF
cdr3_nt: TGCACCAGCAGCTCCGGGACAGGGATTATAGCGGGGGGCCGGAGCTCCTACAATGAGCAGTTCTTC

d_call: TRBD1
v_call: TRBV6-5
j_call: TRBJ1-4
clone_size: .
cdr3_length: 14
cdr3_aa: CASRGRDRIEKLFF
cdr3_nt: TGTGCCAGCAGGGGACGGGACAGGATTGAAAAACTGTTTTTT

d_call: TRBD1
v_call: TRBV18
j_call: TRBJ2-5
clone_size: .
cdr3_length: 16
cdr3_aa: CASSPLRDSLGETQYF
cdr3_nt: TGTGCCAGCTCACCGTTAAGGGACAGCCTGGGAGAGACCCAGTACTTC

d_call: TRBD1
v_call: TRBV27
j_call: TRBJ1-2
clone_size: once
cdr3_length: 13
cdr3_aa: CASSSDRVDGYTF
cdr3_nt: TGTGCCAGCAGTTCCGACAGGGTAGATGGCTACACCTTC